These 17 T cell receptor beta chains were all obtained from the same sample, sequenced in a study of Graves' ophthalmopathy and Graves' hyperthyroidism. Amplified TCR beta CDR3 regions were obtained using RNA transcripts as template. RT-PCR was first run with HTBI primers, then multiplex PCR in a second round. TCRdb independently ran MiXCR on the multiplex PCR reads; one entry per CDR3 protein. Found here are about 340,000 distinct CDR3 sequences, roughly 17% of them singletons; the top ten hold roughly 12%. The sample comprised peripheral blood. The receptors derive from an adult man with Graves' ophthalmopathy.

This clonotype was seen many times. J is TRBJ2-7 and V is TRBV20-1; D possibly corresponds to TRBD2 (6 bases). The CDR3 totals 14 residues. V was cut by 0 bases and J by 3 bases, with 12 bases left in between. The V gene's germline CDR1 is DFQATT and CDR2 SNEGSKA (reference sequence). CDR3 in amino acids: CSARDIIAVYEQYF. The CDR3 region has the DNA TGCAGTGCTAGAGATATAATAGCGGTCTACGAGCAGTACTTC.

Many counts were recorded for this clonotype. The chain carries TRBV5-1 and TRBJ2-6; D is perhaps TRBD2 (7 bases). This CDR3 region has 17 residues. With 0 bases removed from V and 1 base from J, the gap between germline ends came to 11 bases. Germline V gives CDR1 SGHRS, CDR2 YFSETQ. The chain's CDR3 is CASSLEGGLSGANVLTF. The CDR3 bases are TGCGCCAGCAGCTTGGAGGGGGGGCTGTCTGGGGCCAACGTCCTGACTTTC.

This clonotype was seen ten or more times. The chain couples TRBV7-2 to TRBJ1-3; D gene ambiguous. V was pared by 5 bases and J by 0 bases, with 11 bases between. Germline V lookup: CDR1 SGHTA, CDR2 FQGNSA. CDR3 length: 15 amino acids. The CDR3 nucleotides read TGTGCCAGCAGCCCTCGGCATCTCTCTGGAAACACCATATATTTT. This translates into CASSPRHLSGNTIYF.

This clonotype was picked up many times. The J gene is TRBJ2-5, the V gene TRBV20-1; possibly TRBD2 for D (7 bases). From germline, CDR1 is DFQATT and CDR2 SNEGSKA (reference sequence). The CDR3 is made up of 13 amino acids. V was cut by 3 bases and J by 5 bases, with 13 bases left in between. The CDR3 nucleotides are TGCAGTGCTAGTGTGGGGAGGGGGGAGACCCAGTACTTC. It specifies CSASVGRGETQYF.

In its sample, this clonotype was seen many times. The chain couples TRBV4-2 to TRBJ1-6; D is unclear. The germline V and J ends were trimmed by 0 bases and 7 bases, with 13 bases remaining between them. The CDR3 sequence is 16 residues long. The germline V gene encodes CDR1 LGHNA and CDR2 YNFKEQ. CDR3 amino acids: CASSQEQRGTNSPLHF. CDR3 DNA: TGTGCCAGCAGCCAAGAACAGCGGGGTACGAATTCACCCCTCCACTTT.

This clonotype has at least ten counts. The V gene is TRBV4-2, the J gene TRBJ2-7, with 13 bases matching TRBD2. After removal of 5 bases from V and 2 bases from J, the junction contained 9 bases not matched to a gene. This CDR3 contains 17 residues. In germline, CDR1 is LGHNA, CDR2 YNFKEQ. The CDR3 protein is CASSAGTSGMIPYEQYF. Written as DNA, the CDR3 is TGTGCCAGCAGCGCCGGGACTAGCGGGATGATACCCTACGAGCAGTACTTC.

This clonotype was observed at least ten times. The J gene is TRBJ2-5, the V gene TRBV24-1, with 7 bases lining up with TRBD2. This CDR3 region has 18 residues. V lost 1 base and J lost 0; bases outside the gene matches: 10. CDR1 is KGHDR and CDR2 is SFDVKD in the germline V gene. CDR3 residues: CATSDFSASGLYQETQYF. DNA for the CDR3: TGTGCCACCAGTGATTTCTCGGCTAGCGGCTTGTACCAAGAGACCCAGTACTTC.

The sample holds many counts of this clonotype. CDR3 bases: TGTGCCAGCAGTTTCCCGACTAGCGGGGGGGTCGAGCAGTACTTC. Translating it yields CASSFPTSGGVEQYF. V is TRBV12-3 or TRBV12-4 and J is TRBJ2-7, with 14 nucleotides matching TRBD2. There are 15 residues in the CDR3. V lost 3 bases to trimming and J lost 6 bases; unmatched junction nucleotides: 4.

There are many counts of this clonotype. The chain joins TRBV7-2 to TRBJ2-5; D unresolved. The CDR3 totals 20 residues. V lost 3 bases and J 5 bases, leaving 31 bases between the germline ends. CDR1 SGHTA and CDR2 FQGNSA come from the germline V gene. As DNA, the CDR3 is TGTGCCAGCAGCTTGGCGAAGGGTCTAGGGCCAGAATTTATGTGGGAGACCCAGTACTTC. Translated: CASSLAKGLGPEFMWETQYF.

Many counts were recorded for this clonotype. The chain uses TRBV10-3 and TRBJ2-1; 9 bases are shared with TRBD2. The length of the CDR3 is 15 residues. CDR1 is ENHRY, CDR2 SYGVKD, per germline. Trimming took 2 bases from V and 4 from J; bases not matched to a gene: 3. CDR3 loop: CAISEGGRAYNEQFF. CDR3 nucleotide sequence: TGTGCCATCAGTGAGGGCGGGAGGGCTTACAATGAGCAGTTCTTC.

The sample holds a few counts of this clonotype. The J gene is TRBJ1-1, the V gene TRBV4-1, with a possible D match to TRBD1 (6 bases). The CDR3 loop spans 13 amino acids. Germline CDR1 reads MGHRA; CDR2 reads YSYEKL. Trimming took off 0 bases at V and 6 bases at J, with 8 bases between the two ends. This CDR3 is CASSQDQGPEAFF. CDR3 bases: TGCGCCAGCAGCCAAGATCAGGGGCCTGAAGCTTTCTTT.

The chain is built from TRBV7-9 and TRBJ2-5; perhaps TRBD2 as D (6 bases). V gave up 6 bases and J gave up 5 bases, with 13 bases separating them. Germline CDR1 is SEHNR and CDR2 is FQNEAQ (reference sequence). The CDR3 extends over 13 amino acids. In nucleotides, the CDR3 is TGTGCCAGCAGACGAGCGAGCGGGGAGACCCAGTACTTC. Its translation: CASRRASGETQYF. The full variable domain, in which reference TRBV7-9 and TRBJ2-5 provide the parts outside the CDR3, is DTGVSQNPRHKITKRGQNVTFRCDPISEHNRLYWYRQTLGQGPEFLTYFQNEAQLEKSRLLSDRFSAERPKGSFSTLEIQRTEQGDSAMYLCASRRASGETQYFGPGTRLLVL.

Many counts were recorded for this clonotype. The V gene is TRBV30, the J gene TRBJ1-5; TRBD1 might be the D (6 bases). The germline CDR1 and CDR2 sequences are GTSNPN and SVGIG (reference sequence). The CDR3 extends over 16 amino acids. Trimming removed 0 bases at V and 2 bases at J, with 14 bases between. CDR3 DNA sequence: TGTGCCTGGAGTGTAAGGGGGGCGTCGCGCAATCAGCCCCAGCATTTT. It translates to CAWSVRGASRNQPQHF.

This clonotype has more than one count but fewer than ten. J is TRBJ2-7 and V is TRBV4-3; D possibly matches TRBD1 or TRBD2 (5 bases each). Germline CDR1 and CDR2: LGHNA and YSLEER. V was pared by 4 bases and J by 2 bases, with 15 bases between. The CDR3 is 15 amino acids. CDR3 coding DNA: TGCGCCAGCAGCCCGTCCATGGGGGTTGCCTACGAGCAGTACTTC. Protein: CASSPSMGVAYEQYF.

This clonotype was seen many times. The rearrangement uses TRBV6-2 or TRBV6-3 and TRBJ2-5; no definite D call. The CDR3 totals 12 residues. Per the germline V gene, CDR1 is MNHEY and CDR2 is SVGEGT. V lost 9 bases and J lost 5, with 13 bases in between. CDR3 in amino acids: CASTELGETQYF. CDR3 nucleotides: TGTGCCAGTACCGAGCTTGGTGAGACCCAGTACTTC.

This clonotype was seen many times. The chain combines TRBV30 with TRBJ1-5, with 8 bases aligning to TRBD1. Trimming took 4 bases from V and 6 from J; bases not matched to a gene: 8. Germline CDR1 and CDR2: GTSNPN and SVGIG (reference sequence). There are 14 residues in the CDR3. The CDR3 loop is CAWNEQGEAQPQHF. The CDR3 bases are TGTGCCTGGAATGAACAGGGGGAAGCTCAGCCCCAGCATTTT.

The genes are TRBV13 and TRBJ2-5; weak D call: TRBD1 (5 bases). CDR3 size: 16 residues. From germline, CDR1 is PRHDT and CDR2 FYEKMQ (reference sequence). Deletions cut 3 bases from V and 1 base from J, with 15 bases between. The CDR3 loop reads CASSFIAGWPQETQYF. The CDR3 region has the DNA TGTGCCAGCAGCTTTATCGCAGGGTGGCCCCAAGAGACCCAGTACTTC.